These T cell receptor beta chains were read from a single sample in a study of T-cell reconstitution after alpha-beta-depleted transplantation in children. MiXCR, applied by TCRdb to the PCR reads, yields one record per CDR3 protein. Counted here are about 480,000 distinct CDR3 sequences, around 13% occurring once; the ten biggest clones make up 5% to 6%. The sequenced sample was PBMCs from the stem cell graft donor, obtained from the stem cell graft. These receptors were obtained from a human donor who donated a stem cell graft to a child with combined immunodeficiency. CDR3s include the opening cysteine and the closing phenylalanine or tryptophan. Fields, in order: clone size, J gene, CDR3 length, D gene, V gene, CDR3 protein, CDR3 DNA. The D gene is left open where the match is weak. Size is omitted from some rows. Given values are once, few, many or a class for expanded clones.

>.|TRBJ2-7|14|TRBD1|TRBV28
CASSLVQGAGEQYF
TGTGCCAGCAGTTTAGTGCAGGGGGCGGGTGAGCAGTACTTC
>few|TRBJ2-7|14|.|TRBV3-1
CASSQGDRRYEQYF
TGTGCCAGCAGCCAAGGTGACAGGCGCTACGAGCAGTACTTC
>.|TRBJ2-1|16|TRBD2|TRBV12-3/TRBV12-4
CASRHISGRSYNEQFF
TGTGCCAGCAGACATATTAGCGGGAGGTCCTACAATGAGCAGTTCTTC
>.|TRBJ1-2|14|.|TRBV12-3/TRBV12-4
CASTYSRRNYGYTF
TGTGCCAGCACCTATTCGAGGCGGAACTATGGCTACACCTTC
>few|TRBJ2-3|14|.|TRBV24-1
CAYPRKTSSDTQYF
TGTGCCTACCCTAGGAAGACTAGTTCAGATACGCAGTATTTT
>many|TRBJ2-6|14|.|TRBV7-2
CASSPTSGANVLTF
TGTGCCAGCAGCCCCACCTCTGGGGCCAACGTCCTGACTTTC
>.|TRBJ2-7|14|TRBD1|TRBV7-6
CASSLGTGVNEQYF
TGTGCCAGCAGCTTGGGGACAGGGGTTAACGAGCAGTACTTC
>.|TRBJ2-3|12|.|TRBV28
CASSWKKFTQYF
TGTGCCAGCAGTTGGAAGAAGTTCACGCAGTATTTT
>few|TRBJ2-3|15|.|TRBV3-1
CASSQDYGGAGLQYF
TGTGCCAGCAGCCAAGATTACGGGGGAGCCGGGCTTCAGTATTTT
>.|TRBJ1-5|18|.|TRBV7-2
CASSLGSSRAYSNQPQHF
TGTGCCAGCAGCCTAGGGAGTTCACGGGCCTATAGCAATCAGCCCCAGCATTTT
>many|TRBJ2-1|15|TRBD2|TRBV5-6
CASSFGGRAYNEQFF
TGTGCCAGCAGCTTCGGCGGGAGGGCCTACAATGAGCAGTTCTTC
>many|TRBJ2-5|16|TRBD2|TRBV20-1
CSALWASGPYQETQYF
TGCAGTGCCCTATGGGCTAGCGGGCCGTACCAAGAGACCCAGTACTTC
>.|TRBJ2-1|15|.|TRBV5-1
CASSLPGGNYNEQFF
TGCGCCAGCAGCTTGCCGGGGGGCAACTACAATGAGCAGTTCTTC
>.|TRBJ2-1|12|.|TRBV7-2
CASSLQRNEQFF
TGTGCCAGCAGCCTCCAGCGCAATGAGCAGTTCTTC
>many|TRBJ2-7|16|.|TRBV6-5
CASSYRPSDSSYEQYF
TGTGCCAGCAGTTACCGCCCTAGCGATAGCTCCTACGAGCAGTACTTC
>few|TRBJ1-4|23|.|TRBV12-3/TRBV12-4
CASSLAWVRTTLGDPSTNEKLFF
TGTGCCAGCAGTTTAGCGTGGGTCAGGACTACACTGGGCGACCCCAGTACTAATGAAAAACTGTTTTTT
>few|TRBJ2-1|16|TRBD2|TRBV30
CAWREGLADPLFEQFF
TGTGCCTGGAGGGAAGGACTAGCGGATCCCCTTTTTGAGCAGTTCTTC
>.|TRBJ2-7|13|.|TRBV6-2/TRBV6-3
CASTDPSPYEQYF
TGTGCCAGCACCGACCCCAGCCCCTACGAGCAGTACTTC
>.|TRBJ1-5|13|TRBD1|TRBV3-1
CASSSAGGQPQHF
TGTGCCAGCAGCTCCGCAGGGGGTCAGCCCCAGCATTTT
>.|TRBJ2-4|14|.|TRBV4-1
CASSQDRDRPIQYF
TGCGCCAGCAGCCAAGATAGGGACCGGCCCATTCAGTACTTC
>many|TRBJ2-1|14|.|TRBV12-3/TRBV12-4
CASSLAGSGNEQFF
TGTGCCAGCAGTTTAGCAGGGTCGGGCAATGAGCAGTTCTTC
>few|TRBJ2-1|15|.|TRBV7-9
CASSPPGIPYNEQFF
TGTGCCAGCAGCCCCCCAGGGATACCCTACAATGAGCAGTTCTTC
>many|TRBJ1-1|14|.|TRBV20-1
CSARGDMGNTEAFF
TGCAGTGCTAGAGGGGACATGGGGAACACTGAAGCTTTCTTT
>few|TRBJ2-3|13|TRBD2|TRBV7-9
CASSSTSADTQYF
TGTGCCAGCAGCTCGACTAGCGCAGATACGCAGTATTTT
>few|TRBJ2-1|16|TRBD2|TRBV12-3/TRBV12-4
CASSFASGRWGNEQFF
TGTGCCAGCAGTTTTGCTAGCGGGAGATGGGGGAATGAGCAGTTCTTC
>many|TRBJ2-4|16|.|TRBV5-6
CASSPRTVVRANIQYF
TGTGCCAGCAGCCCCAGGACAGTCGTGAGGGCAAACATTCAGTACTTC
>few|TRBJ1-1|15|.|TRBV7-8
CASSLVSQFNTEAFF
TGTGCCAGCAGCTTAGTTAGTCAGTTCAACACTGAAGCTTTCTTT
>.|TRBJ2-1|14|TRBD2|TRBV12-3/TRBV12-4
CASGTSGNYNEQFF
TGTGCCAGCGGGACTAGCGGGAACTACAATGAGCAGTTCTTC
>few|TRBJ2-1|16|.|TRBV7-2
CASSLGGPPEMGEQFF
TGTGCCAGCAGCTTAGGAGGCCCGCCGGAGATGGGTGAGCAGTTCTTC
>many|TRBJ2-1|15|TRBD2|TRBV5-1
CASSWSSGTYNEQFF
TGCGCCAGCAGCTGGTCTAGCGGAACTTACAATGAGCAGTTCTTC
>.|TRBJ2-7|17|.|TRBV28
CASSIINRQAFSYEQYF
TGTGCCAGCAGTATTATAAACCGACAGGCGTTCTCCTACGAGCAGTACTTC
>.|TRBJ2-7|14|TRBD2|TRBV27
CATSLAGVGYEQYF
TGTGCCACCTCTCTAGCGGGAGTAGGATACGAGCAGTACTTC
>.|TRBJ1-3|17|.|TRBV2
CASSEGFGWTSGNTIYF
TGTGCCAGCAGTGAGGGCTTCGGGTGGACCTCTGGAAACACCATATATTTT
>few|TRBJ2-7|14|.|TRBV27
CASRPQGRPYEQYF
TGTGCCAGCAGGCCCCAGGGCCGCCCTTACGAGCAGTACTTC
>many|TRBJ2-1|15|TRBD1|TRBV4-3
CASSQDPGGHNEQFF
TGCGCCAGCAGCCAAGATCCAGGGGGCCACAATGAGCAGTTCTTC